This TCR beta chain was identified during a study of human T cells and chemical hapten exposure. The wider study: TCR yield per sample varied, mainly due to pooled library volumes.

This clonotype was found a few times. Regarding time point: pre-sensitization, week 0. As for treatment: therapeutic diphenylcyclopropenone sensitization with weekly scalp DPC. Donation of samples came from alopecia patients who were 18 to 70 years old and suitable for DPC. Library construction involved attaching unique molecular identifiers to individual cDNA molecules, which allowed quantitative, reproducible TCR counting. One entry per CDR3 protein results from TCRdb running MiXCR on the RACE reads. This repertoire shows approximately 400,000 distinct CDR3 sequences, approximately 5% found once; its top ten account for 2% to 3%. V lost 0 bases and J lost 0, with 10 bases in between. Germline CDR1 SEHNR, CDR2 FQNEAQ (reference sequence). The CDR3 runs 16 residues.

This sequence joins TRBV7-9 and TRBJ2-3; perhaps TRBD1 as D (5 bases). This TCR came from a woman aged 45-59 years with alopecia areata. Some clones in this sample may be carry-over from other donors' samples. Source: whole blood, taken in connection with sensitization to the hapten diphenylcyclopropenone (DPC). The CDR3 protein is CASSLAQTASTDTQYF. CDR3 bases: TGTGCCAGCAGCTTAGCGCAGACAGCCAGCACAGATACGCAGTATTTT.